This T cell receptor beta chain was obtained from a study of response to subunit inactivated influenza vaccine. This clonotype was seen repeatedly, ten times or more. Its target is not known. TCRdb reprocessed the RT-PCR reads with MiXCR, giving one entry per CDR3 protein. The repertoire holds 280,000 or so distinct CDR3 sequences, with 21% as singletons. Study-level findings and limits: Few additional T cells are recruited per seasonal influenza vaccination, authors suggested.

CDR1 is MNHEY, CDR2 SVGAGI, per germline. With V trimmed by 2 bases and J by 2 bases, 6 bases remained unmatched. The CDR3 has 16 amino acids. The sequence derives from a man in his fifties or sixties who received an inactivated influenza vaccine. The source material was PBMCs from blood, sampled around 22 months after vaccination. The chain links TRBV6-5 to TRBJ2-7; 10 bases fit TRBD2. The CDR3, as DNA: TGTGCCAGCAGTTACGGGCTAGCGGGGGCCGCCTACGAGCAGTACTTC. It codes for CASSYGLAGAAYEQYF.